This is a list of T cell receptor beta chains from one sample in a study of OX40 agonist ivuxolimab in advanced cancers. The assay was immunoSEQ multiplex PCR, and TCRdb's table has in-frame clones only and misses some. The sample comprises around 38,000 clones, roughly 90% of which are singletons, and more than 9% rests with the top ten. This material consisted of CD4+ or CD8+ T cells sorted from blood, taken in a trial of the OX40 agonist ivuxolimab. The receptors derive from an adult with an advanced solid tumor such as melanoma, head and neck, liver or kidney cancer. Each CDR3 is given with its conserved first and last residue. A D gene is named only where the DNA matches it firmly. Part of the rows lack a size; the others show once, few, many or a class for expanded clones.

clone_size: .; d_call: TRBD2; v_call: TRBV11-2; j_call: TRBJ2-7; cdr3_aa: CASSFPSGKGLEQYF; cdr3_nt: TGTGCCAGCAGCTTTCCTAGCGGGAAGGGGCTCGAGCAGTACTTC
clone_size: .; d_call: .; v_call: TRBV6-9; j_call: TRBJ1-2; cdr3_aa: CASRYLLPANYGYTF; cdr3_nt: TGTGCCAGCAGATATCTGCTGCCGGCTAACTATGGCTACACCTTC
clone_size: once; d_call: TRBD2; v_call: TRBV18; j_call: TRBJ2-2; cdr3_aa: CASSPTRGAGVTGELFF; cdr3_nt: TGTGCCAGCTCACCCACACGGGGAGCGGGAGTCACCGGGGAGCTGTTTTTT
clone_size: .; d_call: .; v_call: TRBV11-3; j_call: TRBJ2-1; cdr3_aa: CASSQHTSSLYNEQFF; cdr3_nt: TGTGCCAGCAGTCAGCATACGTCCAGCCTTTACAATGAGCAGTTCTTC
clone_size: .; d_call: TRBD2; v_call: TRBV29-1; j_call: TRBJ2-1; cdr3_aa: CSVEDPGLAGRGFF; cdr3_nt: TGCAGCGTTGAAGATCCTGGACTAGCGGGCCGGGGGTTCTTC
clone_size: .; d_call: .; v_call: TRBV4-3; j_call: TRBJ2-1; cdr3_aa: CASSNPNYGRGEQFF; cdr3_nt: TGCGCCAGCAGCAACCCCAACTACGGCCGGGGGGAGCAGTTCTTC
clone_size: .; d_call: TRBD2; v_call: TRBV7-9; j_call: TRBJ2-1; cdr3_aa: CASSFPSHSGIYNEQFF; cdr3_nt: TGTGCCAGCAGCTTCCCCTCTCATAGCGGGATCTACAATGAGCAGTTCTTC
clone_size: .; d_call: .; v_call: TRBV18; j_call: TRBJ1-1; cdr3_aa: CASSPGGRPEAFF; cdr3_nt: TGTGCCAGCTCACCAGGGGGCCGCCCAGAAGCTTTCTTT
clone_size: .; d_call: .; v_call: TRBV21-1; j_call: TRBJ2-7; cdr3_aa: CAVLRGYEQYF; cdr3_nt: TGTGCCGTCCTCCGGGGCTACGAGCAGTACTTC
clone_size: .; d_call: .; v_call: TRBV29-1; j_call: TRBJ1-1; cdr3_aa: CSVVKSTEAFF; cdr3_nt: TGCAGCGTTGTAAAGAGCACTGAAGCTTTCTTT
clone_size: few; d_call: .; v_call: TRBV19; j_call: TRBJ1-2; cdr3_aa: CASSIKTNYGYTF; cdr3_nt: TGTGCCAGTAGTATAAAGACTAACTATGGCTACACCTTC
clone_size: .; d_call: .; v_call: TRBV7-2; j_call: TRBJ2-1; cdr3_aa: CASSPSGPNEQFF; cdr3_nt: TGTGCCAGCAGCCCCTCGGGACCGAATGAGCAGTTCTTC
clone_size: .; d_call: .; v_call: TRBV5-1; j_call: TRBJ2-5; cdr3_aa: CASSLERVGGETQYF; cdr3_nt: TGCGCCAGCAGCCTGGAGCGGGTCGGGGGAGAGACCCAGTACTTC
clone_size: .; d_call: .; v_call: TRBV27; j_call: TRBJ1-5; cdr3_aa: CASRSSDGTSNQPQHF; cdr3_nt: TGTGCCAGCAGATCATCAGACGGGACTAGCAATCAGCCCCAGCATTTT
clone_size: .; d_call: .; v_call: TRBV9; j_call: TRBJ1-5; cdr3_aa: CASSLKTSALGNQPQHF; cdr3_nt: TGTGCCAGCAGCCTTAAGACCTCCGCGCTGGGCAATCAGCCCCAGCATTTT
clone_size: .; d_call: TRBD1; v_call: TRBV27; j_call: TRBJ1-2; cdr3_aa: CASSLFTGGADGYTF; cdr3_nt: TGTGCCAGCAGTTTATTCACAGGGGGCGCAGATGGCTACACCTTC
clone_size: .; d_call: TRBD2; v_call: TRBV10-1; j_call: TRBJ2-7; cdr3_aa: CASSSSGRAREQYF; cdr3_nt: TGCGCCAGCAGTTCCAGCGGGAGGGCGAGGGAGCAGTACTTC
clone_size: .; d_call: TRBD1; v_call: TRBV28; j_call: TRBJ2-7; cdr3_aa: CASSLRQGGAYEQYF; cdr3_nt: TGTGCCAGCAGCCTTAGACAGGGGGGGGCCTACGAGCAGTACTTC
clone_size: .; d_call: TRBD2; v_call: TRBV27; j_call: TRBJ2-1; cdr3_aa: CASSTLGLAGGHEQFF; cdr3_nt: TGTGCCAGCAGTACACTGGGACTAGCGGGAGGCCATGAGCAGTTCTTC
clone_size: .; d_call: .; v_call: TRBV29-1; j_call: TRBJ1-2; cdr3_aa: CSVDRPVGGYTF; cdr3_nt: TGCAGCGTTGACCGGCCAGTCGGTGGCTACACCTTC
clone_size: once; d_call: .; v_call: TRBV28; j_call: TRBJ2-5; cdr3_aa: CAIRGQETQYF; cdr3_nt: TGTGCCATCCGGGGCCAAGAGACCCAGTACTTC
clone_size: few; d_call: .; v_call: TRBV2; j_call: TRBJ1-1; cdr3_aa: CASRERLNTEAFF; cdr3_nt: TGTGCCAGCAGGGAGAGACTAAACACTGAAGCTTTCTTT
clone_size: few; d_call: .; v_call: TRBV21-1; j_call: TRBJ1-4; cdr3_aa: CASSRFKTNEKLFF; cdr3_nt: TGTGCCAGCAGCAGATTCAAAACTAATGAAAAACTGTTTTTT
clone_size: .; d_call: TRBD2; v_call: TRBV4-1; j_call: TRBJ2-1; cdr3_aa: CASSHDRRGRAQNEQFF; cdr3_nt: TGCGCCAGCAGCCACGATCGGAGAGGGAGGGCTCAGAATGAGCAGTTCTTC
clone_size: .; d_call: .; v_call: TRBV30; j_call: TRBJ2-5; cdr3_aa: CAWSVGHRLGETQYF; cdr3_nt: TGTGCCTGGAGTGTGGGCCATAGGCTGGGAGAGACCCAGTACTTC
clone_size: once; d_call: .; v_call: TRBV7-9; j_call: TRBJ2-6; cdr3_aa: CASSSGPLAGANVLTF; cdr3_nt: TGTGCCAGCAGCTCGGGACCGCTGGCTGGGGCCAACGTCCTGACTTTC
clone_size: .; d_call: .; v_call: TRBV10-3; j_call: TRBJ2-1; cdr3_aa: CAISETGTRNEQFF; cdr3_nt: TGTGCCATCAGTGAAACCGGGACTCGAAATGAGCAGTTCTTC
clone_size: .; d_call: .; v_call: TRBV19; j_call: TRBJ1-2; cdr3_aa: CASSIGGGYTF; cdr3_nt: TGTGCCAGTAGTATAGGTGGCGGCTACACCTTC
clone_size: .; d_call: .; v_call: TRBV9; j_call: TRBJ1-1; cdr3_aa: CASSSGALPEAFF; cdr3_nt: TGTGCCAGCAGCTCCGGGGCCCTCCCTGAAGCTTTCTTT
clone_size: .; d_call: .; v_call: TRBV5-1; j_call: TRBJ2-3; cdr3_aa: CASGGDSHLTDTQYF; cdr3_nt: TGCGCCAGCGGGGGGGACAGCCACCTCACAGATACGCAGTATTTT
clone_size: .; d_call: .; v_call: TRBV11-2; j_call: TRBJ2-5; cdr3_aa: CASSLGPYLGETQYF; cdr3_nt: TGTGCCAGCAGCTTAGGTCCCTACTTGGGGGAGACCCAGTACTTC
clone_size: .; d_call: TRBD2; v_call: TRBV27; j_call: TRBJ2-1; cdr3_aa: CASSLLTSFDEQFF; cdr3_nt: TGTGCCAGCAGTTTGTTGACTAGCTTCGATGAGCAGTTCTTC
clone_size: .; d_call: .; v_call: TRBV5-4; j_call: TRBJ1-1; cdr3_aa: CASSLKPGRKEGAFF; cdr3_nt: TGTGCCAGCAGCCTCAAGCCCGGACGGAAAGAGGGAGCTTTCTTT